Following are 21 T cell receptor beta chains from one sample sequenced in a study of Graves' ophthalmopathy and Graves' hyperthyroidism. RNA transcripts were the source from which TCR beta CDR3 regions were amplified. An initial RT-PCR round employing HTBI primers preceded a second-round multiplex PCR. TCRdb fed the multiplex PCR reads into MiXCR, producing one record per CDR3 protein. This sample has about 700,000 distinct CDR3 sequences, with about 40% found just once. Sequenced sample: peripheral blood. The receptor source for this set is an adult man with Graves' ophthalmopathy.

For this clonotype: This may come from a read error, since a much larger clone is one base off. This rearrangement joins TRBV5-1 to TRBJ2-1; D gene ambiguous. Germline V gene sequence: CDR1 SGHRS, CDR2 YFSETQ. The CDR3 extends over 13 amino acids. The V end lost 3 bases, the J end lost 10 bases, and 14 bases lay between the germline ends. The CDR3 DNA is TGCGCCAGCAGCTCCGATCCCGCCTGGGAGCAGTTCTTC. Residues: CASSSDPAWEQFF. The variable domain in full, completed from reference TRBV5-1 and TRBJ2-1, reads KAGVTQTPRYLIKTRGQQVTLSCSPISGHRSVSWYQQTPGQGLQFLFEYFSETQRNKGNFPGRFSGRQFSNSRSEMNVSTLELGDSALYLCASSSDPAWEQFFGPGTRLTVL.

The chain is built from TRBV10-3 and TRBJ1-1, with D hard to call. The CDR3 is 13 residues long. Germline V gene data show CDR1 as ENHRY and CDR2 as SYGVKD. V was pared by 2 bases and J by 5 bases, with 9 bases between. The CDR3 nucleotides are TGTGCCATCAGTGAGCGGACGTGGACTGAAGCTTTCTTT. This gives the protein CAISERTWTEAFF.

The rearrangement joins TRBV19 to TRBJ2-7, with 9 bases aligning to TRBD1. This CDR3 is 15 amino acids long. V lost 2 bases, J lost 2 bases, and 4 bases stayed unmatched. Per germline, CDR1 LNHDA and CDR2 SQIVND (reference sequence). In DNA form, the CDR3 reads TGTGCCAGTAGTATACCGGGACAGGGCACCTACGAGCAGTACTTC. It encodes CASSIPGQGTYEQYF. Using reference TRBV19 and TRBJ2-7 for the parts outside the CDR3, the full variable domain is DGGITQSPKYLFRKEGQNVTLSCEQNLNHDAMYWYRQDPGQGLRLIYYSQIVNDFQKGDIAEGYSVSREKKESFPLTVTSAQKNPTAFYLCASSIPGQGTYEQYFGPGTRLTVT.

In this sample, this clonotype turned up a few times. The V and J genes are TRBV10-3 and TRBJ2-7; D not certain. The CDR3 runs to 15 residues. Germline loops: CDR1 ENHRY, CDR2 SYGVKD. The V end lost 10 bases, the J end lost 3 bases, and 22 bases lay between the germline ends. In DNA form, the CDR3 reads TGTGCCACCTCTGAAATCCTGGCTTCCCACTACGAGCAGTACTTC. Translated, it gives CATSEILASHYEQYF.

As DNA, the CDR3 is TGCGCCAGCAGTTACCCGGGACAGGGGGGTGAAAAACTGTTTTTT. The encoded protein is CASSYPGQGGEKLFF. The genes are TRBV5-1 and TRBJ1-4; 11 bases agree with TRBD1. Per the germline V gene, CDR1 is SGHRS and CDR2 is YFSETQ. The length of the CDR3 is 15 residues. The V segment lost 5 bases and the J segment 7 bases; nucleotides outside the gene matches: 7.

The chain links TRBV7-9 to TRBJ1-1; D is perhaps TRBD1 (6 bases). V was cut by 2 bases and J by 6 bases, with 16 bases left in between. This CDR3 contains 15 residues. From germline, CDR1 is SEHNR and CDR2 FQNEAQ (reference sequence). Here the CDR3 DNA reads TGTGCCAGCAGCTTAACAGGGACGGGGGAGGCTGAAGCTTTCTTT. Protein product: CASSLTGTGEAEAFF.

The V and J genes are TRBV20-1 and TRBJ2-5; 10 nucleotides agree with TRBD2. V was clipped by 1 base and J by 5 bases; unmatched bases: 7. The germline V gene encodes CDR1 DFQATT and CDR2 SNEGSKA (reference sequence). CDR3 size: 15 residues. The chain's CDR3 is CSARGGGLASETQYF. In DNA, the CDR3 is TGCAGTGCTAGAGGTGGGGGACTAGCGTCCGAGACCCAGTACTTC.

The rearrangement links TRBV25-1 to TRBJ1-2; D is unclear. The CDR3 covers 14 residues. Trimming pared 10 bases from V and 12 bases from J, leaving 27 bases between. Per the germline V gene, CDR1 is MGHDK and CDR2 is SYGVNS. The CDR3 DNA is TGTGCCACCAGCAGCCCCCGGACGGCCGGAGGAAACACCTTC. This codes for CATSSPRTAGGNTF.

This clonotype appeared many times. The chain links TRBV5-1 to TRBJ2-7; no clear D gene. CDR1 and CDR2 from the germline V gene are SGHRS and YFSETQ. V was trimmed by 5 bases and J by 3 bases, leaving 18 bases between them. The CDR3 totals 15 residues. In DNA, the CDR3 is TGCGCCAGCAGACCCCATAGACTGGGAAACTACGAGCAGTACTTC. This encodes CASRPHRLGNYEQYF.

The chain is built from TRBV7-8 and TRBJ2-7; the match to TRBD1 covers 7 bases. The CDR3 is made up of 15 amino acids. Germline CDR1 SGHVS, CDR2 FQNEAQ. V lost 1 base, J lost 5 bases, and 8 bases stayed unmatched. CDR3 DNA sequence: TGTGCCAGCAGCTTAGTCCGGACAGGAACCAACGAGCAGTACTTC. It encodes CASSLVRTGTNEQYF. The full variable domain, with the rest looked up from reference TRBV7-8 and TRBJ2-7, is GAGVSQSPRYKVAKRGQDVALRCDPISGHVSLFWYQQALGQGPEFLTYFQNEAQLDKSGLPSDRFFAERPEGSVSTLKIQRTQQEDSAVYLCASSLVRTGTNEQYFGPGTRLTVT.

This clonotype was seen only once. This may be a read error, as it is one base from a much larger clone. The V and J genes are TRBV20-1 and TRBJ1-1; 8 bases agree with TRBD1. Germline CDR1 is DFQATT and CDR2 is SNEGSKA (reference sequence). CDR3 length: 13 residues. After removal of 6 bases from V and 10 bases from J, the junction contained 13 bases not matched to a gene. CDR3 nucleotide sequence: TGCAGTGCAACCGACAGGGGACCTTATGGAGCTTTCTTT. This translates into CSATDRGPYGAFF.

The rearrangement joins TRBV10-3 to TRBJ2-2, with D tentatively TRBD2 (6 bases). The CDR3 is made up of 15 amino acids. V lost 10 bases to trimming and J lost 1 base, with 16 bases between them. From germline, CDR1 is ENHRY and CDR2 SYGVKD. For the CDR3, the DNA is TGTGCCAGCACCGCGTGGCGGGGGAACACCGGGGAGCTGTTTTTT. Its translation: CASTAWRGNTGELFF.

This clonotype was seen repeatedly, ten times or more. The V and J genes are TRBV29-1 and TRBJ1-1; D call uncertain. The CDR3 extends over 11 amino acids. Trimming removed 3 bases from V and 3 bases from J, with 5 bases in between. The germline CDR1 and CDR2 sequences are SQVTM and ANQGSEA. The CDR3 nucleotides are TGCAGCGTTGAGTCTTACACTGAAGCTTTCTTT. Protein product: CSVESYTEAFF.

The J gene is TRBJ2-7, the V gene TRBV9, with D perhaps assigned TRBD1 or TRBD2 (6 bases each). CDR3 size: 15 residues. V lost 6 bases and J 3 bases, leaving 19 bases between the germline ends. CDR1 is SGDLS, CDR2 YYNGEE, per germline. CDR3 sequence: CASTGSNGGHYEQYF. In DNA, the CDR3 is TGTGCCAGCACCGGGAGCAACGGGGGCCACTACGAGCAGTACTTC.

The V gene is TRBV25-1, the J gene TRBJ1-4; possibly TRBD1 for D (6 bases). The CDR3 consists of 13 residues. The germline V and J ends were trimmed by 1 base and 10 bases, with 10 bases remaining between them. Germline V gene lookup returns CDR1 MGHDK and CDR2 SYGVNS. The CDR3 nucleotides read TGTGCCAGCAGTGAATCAGGGGCTGGAAAACTGTTTTTT. Protein sequence: CASSESGAGKLFF. Combining the CDR3 with reference TRBV25-1 and TRBJ1-4 gives the whole variable domain EADIYQTPRYLVIGTGKKITLECSQTMGHDKMYWYQQDPGMELHLIHYSYGVNSTEKGDLSSESTVSRIRTEHFPLTLESARPSHTSQYLCASSESGAGKLFFGSGTQLSVL.

The genes are TRBV11-1 and TRBJ2-7; D remains ambiguous. V lost 5 bases to trimming and J lost 0 bases, with 14 bases between them. Germline lookup yields CDR1 SGHAT and CDR2 FQDESV (reference sequence). The CDR3 spans 15 residues. The CDR3 DNA is TGTGCCAGCAGCCTGGTTGAAGGATCCTCCTACGAGCAGTACTTC. Its translation is CASSLVEGSSYEQYF.

This clonotype was seen at least ten times. The gene calls are TRBV19 and TRBJ1-1; 10 bases fit TRBD1. Germline V gene sequence: CDR1 LNHDA, CDR2 SQIVND (reference sequence). V shed 3 bases and J 1 base; nucleotides not matched to a gene: 5. The CDR3 spans 16 residues. CDR3 coding DNA: TGTGCCAGTAGTATCGGGACAGGGGAAGGGAACACTGAAGCTTTCTTT. It codes for CASSIGTGEGNTEAFF.

With regard to this clonotype: At one of its ends the junction is not consistent with the germline gene, which may arise from a read error. The chain employs TRBV7-9 and TRBJ1-5; D call uncertain. Germline loops: CDR1 SEHNR, CDR2 FQNEAQ (reference sequence). CDR3 length equals 15 residues. The CDR3, as DNA: TGTGCCAGCAGCGCCTTAGCGGGGATAAAAGAGACCCAGCATTTC. It yields the protein CASSALAGIKETQHF. The variable domain in full, with the rest retrieved from reference TRBV7-9 and TRBJ1-5, is DTGVSQNPRHKITKRGQNVTFRCDPISEHNRLYWYRQTLGQGPEFLTYFQNEAQLEKSRLLSDRFSAERPKGSFSTLEIQRTEQGDSAMYLCASSALAGIKETQHFGDGTRLSIL.

Many counts were recorded for this clonotype. The rearrangement uses TRBV24-1 and TRBJ1-2; the D is unclear. The CDR3 runs 13 residues. V was trimmed by 3 bases and J by 2 bases, leaving 6 bases between them. Germline values: CDR1 KGHDR, CDR2 SFDVKD. Here the CDR3 DNA reads TGTGCCACCAGTGATAACAGAAACTATGGCTACACCTTC. This sequence encodes CATSDNRNYGYTF.

This clonotype was seen only a few times. The chain carries TRBV24-1 and TRBJ2-3; D perhaps matches TRBD2 (6 bases). The CDR3 covers 14 residues. Trimming took 4 bases from V and 5 from J, leaving 12 bases between them. Germline loops: CDR1 KGHDR, CDR2 SFDVKD. The CDR3 nucleotides read TGTGCCACCAGTGAAGGCGGGACGGGAGATACGCAGTATTTT. It codes for CATSEGGTGDTQYF.

The chain uses TRBV7-2 and TRBJ2-7, with 8 bases that match TRBD1. From germline, CDR1 is SGHTA and CDR2 FQGNSA. The CDR3 runs to 15 residues. J was trimmed by 4 bases and V by 6 bases; bases with no gene match: 11. The CDR3: CASSRGQGEGYEQYF. In DNA, the CDR3 is TGTGCCAGCAGTCGCGGACAGGGAGAAGGGTACGAGCAGTACTTC.